The clone carrying this T cell receptor (beta chain) was recorded a few times. The target antigen is unknown. The source of the sample is a study of T cells in Graves' hyperthyroidism and ophthalmopathy. The diagnoses drew upon clinical symptoms, serum thyroxine and TRAb, thyroid ultrasound and orbital computed tomography. This CDR3 region has 16 residues. The V gene's germline CDR1 is MNHEY and CDR2 SVGAGI. Trimming took 4 bases from V and 2 from J; bases not matched to a gene: 10. TCR beta CDR3 regions were amplified from RNA transcripts. An initial round of RT-PCR targeting the TCR CDR3 relied on the HTBI primer set. TCRdb re-analysed the multiplex PCR reads in MiXCR, keeping a single row per CDR3 protein. The sample includes 640,000 or so distinct CDR3 sequences, 13% to 15% of them seen just once. General study findings and limits: The model foresaw ophthalmopathy a median approximately 6.3 months prior to onset.

The chain recombines TRBV6-5 with TRBJ2-7; 8 bases map to TRBD2. Input material: blood. The TCR comes from a young woman with Graves' ophthalmopathy. CDR3 amino acids: CASSSIKAGAAYEQYF. The CDR3 coding sequence is TGTGCCAGCAGTTCCATCAAAGCGGGAGCCGCCTACGAGCAGTACTTC.